This T cell receptor (beta chain) stems from a study of control samples from healthy donors and cancer patients. Some clones are missing from TCRdb's copy, which holds only in-frame ones; the method was immunoSEQ multiplex PCR. Of some 140,000 clones listed, about 94% are singletons. The CDR3 has 11 amino acids. Germline lookup yields CDR1 DFQATT and CDR2 SNEGSKA (reference sequence). The germline V and J ends were trimmed by 6 bases and 6 bases, with 9 bases remaining between them. The rearrangement uses TRBV20-1 and TRBJ2-1; D gene unclear. The sequencing input was blood. The source of this sequence is a man aged 35 to 55 in good health. The CDR3 nucleotides are TGCAGTGCCCCTCGAGTCAATGAGCAGTTCTTC. Its protein is CSAPRVNEQFF.